This T cell receptor (beta chain) was identified during a study of cytotoxic CD8 clonotypes in ibrutinib-treated CLL (dated by TCRdb to about 2021). Study-wide context: The cohort included approximately 15 treatment-naive and some 10 relapsed/refractory patients; roughly 17 were IGHV unmutated. Cryopreserved peripheral blood mononuclear cells were collected at three points: before therapy, at response, and at either sustained remission or disease progression. Of the roughly 86 people in the trial, approximately 28 had longitudinal samples available. Partial responses were observed in around 25 patients and complete responses in 2; after a median follow-up of around 64 months, remission was maintained in approximately 14 patients and progression was observed in 12. Response samples were obtained after a median of roughly 13 months of treatment, with a range of about 6 to 36 months. An average of 255,043 productive templates and 94,082 productive rearrangements was obtained per sample.

As regards this clone: This clone's antigen is unknown. Qualities for individual bases were not recorded, and no much larger clone is one base off.

On a MiSeq, deep resolution sequencing aimed for a depth between 1 in 1 million and 1 in 200,000 T cells, with each clonotype covered approximately 9.2x on average. The immunoSEQ hsTCRB Kit was used to generate TCR beta libraries. The authors processed their data as follows. Data were analyzed with ImmunoSEQ Data Assistant and ImmunoSEQ Analyzer, with V, D and J genes assigned per IMGT definitions. Clonality, which ranges from 0 to 1, was calculated by subtracting the normalized Shannon entropy of productive rearrangement frequencies from one. Only overrepresented clonotypes making up at least 0.05% of each patient's repertoire were included in the public clonotype analysis. Some 13 age-matched healthy donor repertoires from immuneACCESS served as clonality controls. What TCRdb holds here is the immuneACCESS table cut down to in-frame rearrangements. Part of the clones is not present; checked against another copy, under half of the missing clones reflect an unresolved V gene, and the others are unexplained. For V, J and clone size, that table is used; D and trimming come from the DNA. This sample comprises hundreds of thousands of clones, roughly 85% of them detected only once. 6.7% of the sample goes to the ten largest clones.

Overall results and qualifications from the work: At baseline, clonality was higher than in age-matched healthy donors and showed a strong correlation with circulating CD8+ T-cell counts. Clonality increased at ibrutinib response, stayed stable in sustained remission, and fell back toward baseline at progression. Public clonotypes were found to be uncommon and were observed to contract or remain stable during treatment; the increase in clonality was shown to reflect expansion of private clonotypes at ibrutinib response. Lymph node repertoires were not examined, and the timing of sampling was not matched between patients in sustained remission and those whose disease progressed.

For TCR beta library preparation, around 2 micrograms of genomic DNA were isolated from cryopreserved PBMCs. Longitudinal blood samples from CLL patients receiving ibrutinib monotherapy were subjected to high-throughput TCR beta sequencing. The patients were enrolled in a single-center, open-label phase 2 trial of ibrutinib monotherapy. The CDR1 and CDR2 encoded by the germline V gene are SGHTA and FQGNSA. Trimming costs V 1 base and J 5 bases, and their ends lie 8 bases apart. Its CDR3 holds 13 amino acids, cysteine through phenylalanine. The CDR3 DNA has 39 bases and is translated from base 1. The TCR sequence derives from a human donor with chronic lymphocytic leukemia. This sample comprised PBMCs, obtained before ibrutinib treatment. The rearrangement joined TRBV7-2 to TRBJ2-5; the D segment is perhaps TRBD1 or TRBD2, each sharing 5 matched bases. The CDR3 protein is CASSLEWGETQYF. The DNA sequence follows: TGTGCCAGCAGCTTAGAGTGGGGGGAGACCCAGTACTTC.